This T cell receptor (beta chain) appears in the sequencing data of a study of shared clonotypes between healthy human individuals. Study conclusions and caveats: Lower generation probabilities were found for non-shared clonotypes than for those shared by all four donors.

Clones were sequenced by immunoSEQ multiplex PCR, and TCRdb holds only the in-frame ones, with some missing. The repertoire includes some 2,000,000 clones, almost 96% of them detected once, and around 0.13% sits in the top ten. On this clone: The antigen remains unidentified.

Specimen: naive CD4+ T cells sorted from blood. The subset is: CD45RA+ positively selected. The origin of this receptor is a man aged 18 to 29 in good health.

CDR3 coding DNA: TGTGCCAGCATTCCCTATAGCGGGAGGGACCTCAATGAGCAGTTCTTC. Residues: CASIPYSGRDLNEQFF. The chain employs TRBV25-1 and TRBJ2-1, with 11 bases lining up with TRBD2. The ends lost 7 bases at V and 6 bases at J; junction bases unmatched: 11. There are 16 residues in the CDR3. Germline V gene lookup returns CDR1 MGHDK and CDR2 SYGVNS.